This T cell receptor beta chain emerged from a study of T cells after yellow fever vaccination. The study's findings and limits: Abundant bulk-derived clonotypes could contaminate FACS-sorted repertoires.

In germline, CDR1 is LGHDT, CDR2 YNNKEL (reference sequence). The V gene lost 5 bases and the J gene lost 0 bases, with 8 bases spanning the gap. CDR3 length: 14 amino acids. At least ten counts were recorded for this clonotype. Its antigen is undetermined. For TCR, cDNA came from 5'RACE template switching, which added a universal primer site and UMIs. TCRdb redid the calling of the 5' RACE reads with MiXCR, one entry per CDR3 protein. The data hold over 250,000 distinct CDR3 sequences, with roughly 5% observed a single time. This receptor was obtained from a man aged 18 to 30 who received the YFV17D yellow fever vaccine. The V gene is TRBV3-1, the J gene TRBJ1-3, with D unresolved. Sequenced material: CD4+ T cells sorted from PBMCs, taken on the day of the yellow fever booster vaccination. The CDR3 sequence: CASSKGDSGNTIYF. DNA of the CDR3: TGTGCCAGCAGCAAAGGAGACTCTGGAAACACCATATATTTT.